This entry describes one TCR beta chain. What it recognizes is unknown. PCR used 60 Vbeta primers and 13 Jbeta primers. TCRdb's copy holds only in-frame clones and misses some; the assay was immunoSEQ multiplex PCR. The sample has roughly 110,000 clones, around 80% seen once. This specimen comes from a study of cytomegalovirus exposure and HLA in healthy donors. Study outcomes and limitations: Reports state that TCR beta sequences accurately predicted most subjects' HLA-A and HLA-B alleles. Earlier findings revealed that most TCR beta V segments proved productive either about 87% or about 30% of the time.

The CDR3 consists of 14 residues. Per the germline V gene, CDR1 is KGHSH and CDR2 is LQKENI. V dropped 9 bases and J dropped 4; count of bases not matched to a gene: 9. The V call is TRBV18, the J call TRBJ2-5; 9 bases align to TRBD1. The sequenced material came from PBMCs. The clonotype comes from a man aged 40-49 years in good health and CMV-seronegative. Here the CDR3 DNA reads TGTGCCAGTCAAATGGGACAGGGACGAGAGACCCAGTACTTC. Its translation is CASQMGQGRETQYF.